The present entry profiles one T cell receptor beta chain with its context. Its antigen is unknown. The CDR3 regions of TCR beta were amplified from RNA transcripts. HTBI primers were employed in a first-round RT-PCR of the TCR CDR3. TCRdb re-called the multiplex PCR reads with MiXCR, one entry per CDR3 protein. Of 450,000 to 700,000 distinct CDR3 sequences listed, around 46% are singletons. The data belong to a study of T cells in Graves' hyperthyroidism and ophthalmopathy. General observations from the study: Blood also held most thyroid clonotypes expanded beyond 0.001.

The CDR3 has 13 amino acids. Between the trimmed V and J ends, which lost 4 bases and 8 bases, there was a span of 12 bases. Looked up from germline, CDR1 is SGHTA and CDR2 is FQGTGA. The TCR originated in an adult woman with Graves' disease, either hyperthyroidism or ophthalmopathy (not recorded which). The J gene is TRBJ2-1, the V gene TRBV7-3; D unresolved. Material for sequencing was peripheral blood or thyroid tissue (not recorded which). The CDR3 region is CASSSAPRDEQFF. In nucleotides, the CDR3 is TGTGCCAGCAGCTCGGCCCCCCGGGATGAGCAGTTCTTC.